The 8 T cell receptor beta chains below come from one sample, sequenced in a study of T cell responses to AZD1222 COVID-19 vaccine. Produced via immunoSEQ multiplex PCR; TCRdb's table is partial and in-frame only. The sample holds 65,000 to 100,000 clones; 75% to 95% are singletons and the top ten take about 8%. Sequencing was performed on peripheral blood, taken 28 days after the second AZD1222 dose. These receptors all stem from an adult who received the AZD1222 COVID-19 vaccine.

The J gene is TRBJ1-2, the V gene TRBV4-3, with 8 bases that match TRBD1. The CDR3 sequence is 17 residues long. Losses at the gene ends were 0 bases for V and 6 bases for J; bases not matched to a gene: 12. CDR1 is LGHNA, CDR2 YSLEER, per germline. The CDR3 DNA follows: TGCGCCAGCAGCCAAGAACTCGGACAGGGAGTTGGGGATGGCTACACCTTC. Amino acid sequence: CASSQELGQGVGDGYTF.

V is TRBV7-9 and J is TRBJ1-4; 9 bases fit TRBD1. Germline-derived CDR1 and CDR2 are SEHNR and FQNEAQ (reference sequence). The CDR3 totals 16 residues. With V trimmed by 3 bases and J by 4 bases, 6 bases remained unmatched. CDR3: CASSFSGTGLNEKLFF. The DNA for the CDR3 is TGTGCCAGCAGCTTCTCCGGGACAGGGCTTAATGAAAAACTGTTTTTT. Full variable domain (outside the CDR3, taken from reference TRBV7-9 and TRBJ1-4): DTGVSQNPRHKITKRGQNVTFRCDPISEHNRLYWYRQTLGQGPEFLTYFQNEAQLEKSRLLSDRFSAERPKGSFSTLEIQRTEQGDSAMYLCASSFSGTGLNEKLFFGSGTQLSVL.

The chain has TRBV6-5 and TRBJ2-7; maybe TRBD2 (5 bases). Trimming pared 0 bases from V and 5 bases from J, leaving 14 bases between. The germline CDR1 and CDR2 sequences are MNHEY and SVGAGI. The CDR3 covers 15 residues. CDR3 sequence reads: CASSYSGSLEDEQYF. The CDR3 bases are TGTGCCAGCAGTTACTCGGGCTCTCTGGAGGACGAGCAGTACTTC.

This rearrangement joins TRBV6-5 to TRBJ1-5; D is uncertain. Germline V gene sequence: CDR1 MNHEY, CDR2 SVGAGI. V lost 11 bases and J 5 bases, leaving 10 bases between the germline ends. The CDR3 spans 11 residues. The DNA of the CDR3 is TGTGCCTCCCGGGCGGATCAGCCCCAGCATTTT. It translates to CASRADQPQHF.

V usage is TRBV5-1 and J usage is TRBJ1-1; the D gene is possibly TRBD1 (5 bases). The CDR3 consists of 13 residues. Deletions cut 4 bases from V and 4 bases from J, with 11 bases between. Per the germline V gene, CDR1 is SGHRS and CDR2 is YFSETQ. CDR3 loop: CASSNLGGTEAFF. The CDR3 region has the DNA TGCGCCAGCAGCAACCTGGGGGGCACTGAAGCTTTCTTT.

The chain links TRBV7-2 to TRBJ2-1; tentatively, D is TRBD2 (6 bases). Per the germline V gene, CDR1 is SGHTA and CDR2 is FQGNSA. The length of the CDR3 is 15 residues. V was trimmed by 3 bases and J by 8 bases, leaving 17 bases between them. The CDR3 DNA reads as TGTGCCAGCAGCTTGAGACAAGCCGGGGGTGATGAGCAGTTCTTC. This codes for CASSLRQAGGDEQFF.

V and J are TRBV9 and TRBJ1-6; a possible D gene is TRBD1 (5 bases). There are 17 residues in the CDR3. Germline V gene lookup returns CDR1 SGDLS and CDR2 YYNGEE. With 0 bases removed from V and 10 bases from J, the gap between germline ends came to 20 bases. CDR3 DNA sequence: TGTGCCAGCAGCGTAGGCCCCAAACAGAGTGGGGGGTCACCCCTCCACTTT. Translating it yields CASSVGPKQSGGSPLHF.

The chain combines TRBV11-2 with TRBJ2-1; tentative D call: TRBD2 (6 bases). Germline CDR1 SGHAT, CDR2 FQNNGV. The germline V and J ends were trimmed by 6 bases and 4 bases, with 13 bases remaining between them. CDR3 size: 14 residues. Here the CDR3 DNA reads TGTGCCAGCAGGAACCCGGGACTGTACAATGAGCAGTTCTTC. Protein: CASRNPGLYNEQFF.